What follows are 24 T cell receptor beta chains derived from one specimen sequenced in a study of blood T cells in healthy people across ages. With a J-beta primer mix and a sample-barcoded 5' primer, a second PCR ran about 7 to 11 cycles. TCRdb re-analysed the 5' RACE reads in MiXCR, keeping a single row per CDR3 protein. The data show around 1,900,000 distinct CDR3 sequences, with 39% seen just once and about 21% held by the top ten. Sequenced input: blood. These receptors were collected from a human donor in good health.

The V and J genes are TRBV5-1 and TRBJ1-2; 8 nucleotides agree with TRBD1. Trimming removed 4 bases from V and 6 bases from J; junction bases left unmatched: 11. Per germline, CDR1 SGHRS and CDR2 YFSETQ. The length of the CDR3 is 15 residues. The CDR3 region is CASSTGPGGLDGYTF. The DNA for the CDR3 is TGCGCCAGCAGCACAGGGCCAGGGGGCCTCGATGGCTACACCTTC.

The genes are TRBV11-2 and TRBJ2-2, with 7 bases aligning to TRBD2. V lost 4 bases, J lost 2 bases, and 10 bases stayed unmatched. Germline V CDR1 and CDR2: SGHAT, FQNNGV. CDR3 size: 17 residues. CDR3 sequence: CASSSIRTRINTGELFF. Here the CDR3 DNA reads TGTGCCAGCAGCTCTATAAGGACTAGAATAAACACCGGGGAGCTGTTTTTT.

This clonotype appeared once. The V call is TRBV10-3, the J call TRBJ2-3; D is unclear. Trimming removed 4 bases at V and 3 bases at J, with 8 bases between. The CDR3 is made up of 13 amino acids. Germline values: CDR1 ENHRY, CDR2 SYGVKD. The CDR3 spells CAISAGRTDTQYF. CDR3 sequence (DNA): TGTGCCATCAGTGCCGGGCGTACAGATACGCAGTATTTT.

CDR3 nucleotides: TGTGCCAGCAACGAATATCAACGGGGGCGAGAGACCCAGTACTTC. Translated: CASNEYQRGRETQYF. V gene TRBV6-5 combines with J gene TRBJ2-5; D assignment may be TRBD1 or TRBD2 (6 bases each). The V gene's germline CDR1 is MNHEY and CDR2 SVGAGI. V shed 7 bases and J shed 4 bases, with 19 bases lying between them. There are 15 residues in the CDR3.

The CDR3 here is CASSLAGTTLRDEQFF. The CDR3 DNA reads as TGCGCCAGCAGCTTGGCTGGGACCACCCTTAGGGATGAGCAGTTCTTC. The chain recombines TRBV5-1 with TRBJ2-1; D possibly uses TRBD1 or TRBD2 (5 bases each). Germline CDR1 and CDR2: SGHRS and YFSETQ. The CDR3 is made up of 16 amino acids. V dropped 0 bases and J dropped 8 bases, with 18 bases sitting between them.

This CDR3 is CAGGKGGPSSGYTF. In nucleotides, the CDR3 is TGTGCCGGCGGGAAAGGGGGCCCGTCATCTGGCTACACCTTC. This rearrangement joins TRBV13 to TRBJ1-2; 7 bases map to TRBD1. With 11 bases clipped from V and 7 bases from J, the junction kept 16 bases outside the gene matches. Per germline, CDR1 PRHDT and CDR2 FYEKMQ (reference sequence). CDR3 length equals 14 residues.

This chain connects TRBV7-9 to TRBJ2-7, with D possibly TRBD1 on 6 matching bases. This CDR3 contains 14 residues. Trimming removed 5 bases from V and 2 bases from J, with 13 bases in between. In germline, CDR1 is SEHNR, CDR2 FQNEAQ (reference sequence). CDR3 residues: CASSPQGTTYEQYF. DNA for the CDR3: TGTGCCAGCAGCCCACAGGGCACAACCTACGAGCAGTACTTC.

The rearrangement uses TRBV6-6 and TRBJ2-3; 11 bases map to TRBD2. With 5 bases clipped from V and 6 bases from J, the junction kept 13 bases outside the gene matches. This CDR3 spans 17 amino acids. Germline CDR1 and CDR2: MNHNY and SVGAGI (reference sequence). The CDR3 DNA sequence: TGTGCCAGCAGTCCACGGTCTAGCGGGGGGCTGAGGGATACGCAGTATTTT. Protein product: CASSPRSSGGLRDTQYF.

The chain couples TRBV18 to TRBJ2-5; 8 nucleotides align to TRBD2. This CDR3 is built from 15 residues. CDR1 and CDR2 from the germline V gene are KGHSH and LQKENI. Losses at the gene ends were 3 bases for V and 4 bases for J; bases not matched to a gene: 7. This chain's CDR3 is CASSPPGGRGETQYF. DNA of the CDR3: TGTGCCAGCTCACCGCCGGGGGGGCGCGGAGAGACCCAGTACTTC.

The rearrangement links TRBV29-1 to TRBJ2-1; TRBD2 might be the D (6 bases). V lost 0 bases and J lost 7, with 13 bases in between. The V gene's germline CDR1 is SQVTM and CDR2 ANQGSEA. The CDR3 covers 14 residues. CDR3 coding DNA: TGCAGCGTTGAAGATCAAGGGGCGGGGAATGAGCAGTTCTTC. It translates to CSVEDQGAGNEQFF.

The chain's CDR3 is CASSFWGAGTDNEKLFF. The CDR3 nucleotides are TGTGCCAGCAGTTTTTGGGGGGCAGGGACAGATAATGAAAAACTGTTTTTT. The chain joins TRBV28 to TRBJ1-4, with 7 bases aligning to TRBD1. The CDR3 has 17 residues. Trimming took 3 bases from V and 4 from J; bases not matched to a gene: 11. CDR1 and CDR2 from the germline V gene are MDHEN and SYDVKM.

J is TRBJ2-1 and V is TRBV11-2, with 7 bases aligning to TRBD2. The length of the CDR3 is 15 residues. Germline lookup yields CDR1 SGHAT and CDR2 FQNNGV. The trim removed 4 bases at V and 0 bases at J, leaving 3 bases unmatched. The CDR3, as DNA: TGTGCCAGCAGCTCCGGACTAGTCTCCTACAATGAGCAGTTCTTC. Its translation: CASSSGLVSYNEQFF.

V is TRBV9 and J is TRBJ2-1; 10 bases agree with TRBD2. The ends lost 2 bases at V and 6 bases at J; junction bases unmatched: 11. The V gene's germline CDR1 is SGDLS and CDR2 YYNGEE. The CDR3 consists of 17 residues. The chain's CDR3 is CASSVSGRGLASNEQFF. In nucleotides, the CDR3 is TGTGCCAGCAGCGTCTCGGGGCGGGGACTAGCGAGCAATGAGCAGTTCTTC.

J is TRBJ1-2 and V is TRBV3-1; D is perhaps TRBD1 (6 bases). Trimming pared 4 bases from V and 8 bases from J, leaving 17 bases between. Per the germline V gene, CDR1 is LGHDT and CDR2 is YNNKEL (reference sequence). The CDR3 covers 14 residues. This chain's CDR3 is CASSPARGGRGYTF. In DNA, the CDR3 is TGTGCCAGCAGCCCGGCCAGGGGAGGGAGAGGCTACACCTTC.

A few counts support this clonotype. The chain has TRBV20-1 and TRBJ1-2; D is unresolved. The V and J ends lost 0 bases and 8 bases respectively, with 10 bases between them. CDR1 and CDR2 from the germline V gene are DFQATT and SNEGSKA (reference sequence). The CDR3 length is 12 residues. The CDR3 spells CSARDYPQGYTF. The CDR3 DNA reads TGCAGTGCTAGAGACTATCCCCAGGGCTACACCTTC.

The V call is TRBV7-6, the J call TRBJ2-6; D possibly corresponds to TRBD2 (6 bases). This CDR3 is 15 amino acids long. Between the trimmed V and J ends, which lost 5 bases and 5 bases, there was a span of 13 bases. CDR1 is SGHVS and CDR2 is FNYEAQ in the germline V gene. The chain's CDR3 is CASSPGGVRANVLTF. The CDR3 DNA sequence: TGTGCCAGCAGCCCCGGCGGGGTTCGGGCCAACGTCCTGACTTTC.

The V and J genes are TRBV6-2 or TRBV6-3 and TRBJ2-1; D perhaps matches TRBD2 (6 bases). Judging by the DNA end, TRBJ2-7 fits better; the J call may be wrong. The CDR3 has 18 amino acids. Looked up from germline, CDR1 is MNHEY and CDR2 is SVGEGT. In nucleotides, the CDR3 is TGTGCCAGCAGTTCAACGGCGGGGCGGGGAACTATCTACAATGAGCAGTACTTC. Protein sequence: CASSSTAGRGTIYNEQYF.

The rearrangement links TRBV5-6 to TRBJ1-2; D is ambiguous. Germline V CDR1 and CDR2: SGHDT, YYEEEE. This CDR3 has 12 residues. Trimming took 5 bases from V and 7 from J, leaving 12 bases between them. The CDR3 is CASRTSEAGYTF. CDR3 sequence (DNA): TGTGCCAGCAGGACAAGTGAGGCTGGCTACACCTTC.

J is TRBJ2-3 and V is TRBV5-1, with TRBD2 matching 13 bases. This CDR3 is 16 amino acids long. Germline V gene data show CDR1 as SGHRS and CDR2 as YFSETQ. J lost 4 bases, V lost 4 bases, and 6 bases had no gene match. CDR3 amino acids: CASSPTSGGIADTQYF. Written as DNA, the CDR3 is TGCGCCAGCAGCCCGACTAGCGGGGGGATCGCAGATACGCAGTATTTT.

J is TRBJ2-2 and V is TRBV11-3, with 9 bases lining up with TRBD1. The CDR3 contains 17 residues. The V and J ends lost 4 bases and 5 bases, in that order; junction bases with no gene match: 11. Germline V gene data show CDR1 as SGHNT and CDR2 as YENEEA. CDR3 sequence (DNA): TGTGCCAGCAGCTCTCCTTCCGGGACAGGGCTAACCGGGGAGCTGTTTTTT. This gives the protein CASSSPSGTGLTGELFF.

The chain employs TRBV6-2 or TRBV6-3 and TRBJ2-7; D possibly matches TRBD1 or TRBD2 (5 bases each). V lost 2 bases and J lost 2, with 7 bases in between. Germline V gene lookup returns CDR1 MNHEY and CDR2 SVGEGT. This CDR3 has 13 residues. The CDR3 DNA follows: TGTGCCAGCAGTTACCAGGGACCCTACGAGCAGTACTTC. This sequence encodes CASSYQGPYEQYF.

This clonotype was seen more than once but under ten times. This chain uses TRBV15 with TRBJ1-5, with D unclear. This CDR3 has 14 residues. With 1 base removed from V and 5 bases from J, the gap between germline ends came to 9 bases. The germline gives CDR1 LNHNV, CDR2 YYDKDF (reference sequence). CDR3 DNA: TGTGCCACCAGCAGAGTAGGCAGAGATCAGCCCCAGCATTTT. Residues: CATSRVGRDQPQHF.

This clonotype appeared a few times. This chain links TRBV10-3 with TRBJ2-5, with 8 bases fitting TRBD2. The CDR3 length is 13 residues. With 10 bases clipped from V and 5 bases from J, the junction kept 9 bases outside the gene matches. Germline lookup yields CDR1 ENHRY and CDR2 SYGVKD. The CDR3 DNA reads TGTGCCACCAACGGGGGGGCTGGGGAGACCCAGTACTTC. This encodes CATNGGAGETQYF.

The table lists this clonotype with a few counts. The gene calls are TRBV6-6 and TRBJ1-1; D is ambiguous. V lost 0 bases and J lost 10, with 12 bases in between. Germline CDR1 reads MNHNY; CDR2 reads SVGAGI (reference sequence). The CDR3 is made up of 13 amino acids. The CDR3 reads CASSYSTRVRAFF. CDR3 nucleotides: TGTGCCAGCAGTTACTCGACGAGGGTACGAGCTTTCTTT.